The rows below give T cell receptor beta chains drawn from one sample of a study of T-cell reconstitution after alpha-beta-depleted transplantation in children. TCRdb analysed the PCR reads with MiXCR anew, one entry per CDR3 protein. The table lists about 110,000 distinct CDR3 sequences, under 30% of them singletons, with 8% to 11% in the top ten. This specimen consisted of PBMCs, mostly from graft donor cells, obtained 180 days after TCRalphabeta/CD19-depleted stem cell transplant. Receptors originate from a male patient aged 2 to 10 who had a stem cell transplant for chronic granulomatous disease, so the T cells may come from the graft donor. Both conserved end residues are part of each CDR3.

v_call cdr3_aa
TRBV5-1 CAIGLWLLGTSGLSSYNEQFF
TRBV11-2 CASSLDRGTGNEQYF
TRBV9 CASSPQNRVTQYF
TRBV12-3/TRBV12-4 CASNLRKGLAGELSYNEQFF
TRBV12-3/TRBV12-4 CASSSRTGIGFQPQHF
TRBV2 CASREQATQQFF
TRBV10-3 CAISESGSGYTF
TRBV7-3 CASSSQPGSYNEQFF
TRBV20-1 CSASRLGREGNEQFF
TRBV6-2/TRBV6-3 CASSPSRAGAGQYF
TRBV27 CASKSLPGNPSPLHF
TRBV3-1 CASSQVGGSYEQYF
TRBV5-1 CASSLERENYEQYF
TRBV12-5 CASGPGLAYNEQFF
TRBV27 CASRSRGSGANVLTF
TRBV6-5 CASSYAYFGSYNEQFF
TRBV9 CASSAKSDSTYNEQFF